This T cell receptor (beta chain) was captured by sequencing in a study of shared clonotypes between healthy human individuals. Study-level information: Serving as donors were a couple of women and a few men, whose ages spanned 18 to 49. Each donor had three CD4 naive, three CD4 memory, two CD8 naive and one CD8 memory plate. Regarding the study as a whole: Non-shared clonotypes showed lower generation probabilities than clonotypes common to all four donors. Generally, naive subsets came out with larger estimated richness than memory subsets.

Trimming took 8 bases from V and 2 from J; bases not matched to a gene: 11. There are 15 residues in the CDR3. Germline V gene sequence: CDR1 SNHLY, CDR2 FYNNEI. Method: immunoSEQ multiplex PCR; TCRdb's copy keeps in-frame clones and lacks some. The table has about 1 million clones, around 74% seen once. This clone turned up a few times. The antigen is undetermined. The sequence came from a man younger than 35 in good health. This sequence joins TRBV2 and TRBJ2-5; 7 bases agree with TRBD1. Sequenced: memory CD4+ T cells sorted from blood. Regarding subset: CD45RA-negative fraction. CDR3 coding DNA: TGTGCCAGCGGACAGGATTTCAAGGGTCAAGAGACCCAGTACTTC. Protein sequence: CASGQDFKGQETQYF.